A single sample is the source of the 5 T cell receptor beta chains below, sequenced in a study of cytomegalovirus exposure and HLA in healthy donors. Clones were sequenced by immunoSEQ multiplex PCR, and TCRdb holds only the in-frame ones, with some missing. The sample lists approximately 120,000 clones, approximately 89% occurring once. The sample consisted of PBMCs. Source of these receptors: a woman aged 18 to 35 in good health and CMV-seronegative.

J is TRBJ2-7 and V is TRBV4-2; D is uncertain. The germline V gene encodes CDR1 LGHNA and CDR2 YNFKEQ. The ends were cut back, 1 base at V and 0 bases at J, with 19 bases in the middle. CDR3 length: 18 amino acids. CDR3 nucleotide sequence: TGTGCCAGCAGCCAAGTTTCCCTTCGAGCGCCGAGCTCCTACGAGCAGTACTTC. Translation gives CASSQVSLRAPSSYEQYF.

V gene TRBV10-1 combines with J gene TRBJ2-7; TRBD2 agrees at 12 bases. Losses at the gene ends were 4 bases for V and 5 bases for J; bases not matched to a gene: 9. The CDR3 extends over 16 amino acids. Germline V gene lookup returns CDR1 WNHNN and CDR2 SYGVQD (reference sequence). CDR3 DNA sequence: TGCGCCAGCAGTGCAAACTCTGGACTAGCGGGACACGAGCAGTACTTC. This encodes CASSANSGLAGHEQYF.

CDR3 loop: CASSWGGEFGIDTQYF. DNA for the CDR3: TGTGCCAGCAGCTGGGGTGGGGAGTTTGGGATAGATACGCAGTATTTT. The J gene is TRBJ2-3, the V gene TRBV5-8; D may be TRBD2 (5 bases). The V end lost 3 bases, the J end lost 5 bases, and 19 bases lay between the germline ends. Germline V lookup: CDR1 SGHTS, CDR2 YDEGEE. There are 16 residues in the CDR3.

The chain has TRBV18 and TRBJ2-5; 7 nucleotides match TRBD2. Germline V gene sequence: CDR1 KGHSH, CDR2 LQKENI. Trimming cost V 4 bases and J 4 bases; bases outside gene matches: 3. This CDR3 spans 13 amino acids. This chain's CDR3 is CASSRGGSETQYF. The CDR3 DNA sequence: TGTGCCAGCTCACGGGGGGGATCAGAGACCCAGTACTTC.

V and J are TRBV5-6 and TRBJ1-1; D perhaps matches TRBD1 (5 bases). CDR1 is SGHDT, CDR2 YYEEEE, per germline. Trimming took 2 bases from V and 1 from J, leaving 9 bases between them. The CDR3 extends over 14 amino acids. CDR3 DNA sequence: TGTGCCAGCAGCTTACTACAGGCGAACACTGAAGCTTTCTTT. This sequence encodes CASSLLQANTEAFF.